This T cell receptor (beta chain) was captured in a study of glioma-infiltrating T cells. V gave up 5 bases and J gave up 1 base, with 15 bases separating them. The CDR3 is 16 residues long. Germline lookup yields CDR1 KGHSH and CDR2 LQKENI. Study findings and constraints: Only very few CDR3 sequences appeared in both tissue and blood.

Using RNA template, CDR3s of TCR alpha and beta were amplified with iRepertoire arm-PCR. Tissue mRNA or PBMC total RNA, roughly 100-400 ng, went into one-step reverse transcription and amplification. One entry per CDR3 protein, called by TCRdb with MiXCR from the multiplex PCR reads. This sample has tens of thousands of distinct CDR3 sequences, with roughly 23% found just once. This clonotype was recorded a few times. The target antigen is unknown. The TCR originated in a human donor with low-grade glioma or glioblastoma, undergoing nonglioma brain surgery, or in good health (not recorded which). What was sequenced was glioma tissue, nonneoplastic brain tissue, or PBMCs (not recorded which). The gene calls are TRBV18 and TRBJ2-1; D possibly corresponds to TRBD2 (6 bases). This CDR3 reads CASSLPLLASYNEQFF. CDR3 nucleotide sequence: TGTGCCAGCTCATTGCCCCTTCTAGCGTCCTACAATGAGCAGTTCTTC.